These 21 T cell receptor beta chains were all obtained from the same sample, sequenced in a study of response to subunit inactivated influenza vaccine. TCRdb re-derived calls from the RT-PCR reads in MiXCR, one entry per CDR3 protein. The table shows more than 550,000 distinct CDR3 sequences, with 10% to 15% occurring only once. The material was PBMCs from blood, obtained on the day of vaccination. The receptors originated from a man aged 45 to 65 who received an inactivated influenza vaccine.

Ten or more counts support this clonotype. The gene calls are TRBV5-1 and TRBJ2-7; no definite D call. This CDR3 contains 15 residues. Between the trimmed V and J ends, which lost 0 bases and 0 bases, there was a span of 10 bases. Germline V CDR1 and CDR2: SGHRS, YFSETQ. In DNA, the CDR3 is TGCGCCAGCAGCTTGGAGCCAGTGAGCTCCTACGAGCAGTACTTC. This encodes CASSLEPVSSYEQYF.

The V call is TRBV7-9, the J call TRBJ2-7; weak D call: TRBD2 (5 bases). The CDR3 length is 15 residues. Trimming cost V 1 base and J 2 bases, with 12 bases left between them. From germline, CDR1 is SEHNR and CDR2 FQNEAQ (reference sequence). The CDR3, as DNA: TGTGCCAGCAGCTTAGGAAGGAGGAGCCCCTACGAGCAGTACTTC. It specifies CASSLGRRSPYEQYF.

On this clonotype: One end of the junction fails to match germline, which may point to a read error. The rearrangement joins TRBV20-1 to TRBJ1-1; 8 bases map to TRBD1. The CDR3 is made up of 14 amino acids. CDR1 DFQATT and CDR2 SNEGSKA come from the germline V gene (reference sequence). The CDR3 region has the DNA TGCAGTGCTACCCGGACAGGGATTTTCTCTGAAACTTTCTTT. It codes for CSATRTGIFSETFF.

This clonotype was counted only a few times. This chain joins TRBV28 and TRBJ2-5, with D possibly called TRBD1 or TRBD2 (6 bases each). In germline, CDR1 is MDHEN, CDR2 SYDVKM. The CDR3 sequence is 13 residues long. With 3 bases removed from V and 6 bases from J, the gap between germline ends came to 11 bases. CDR3: CASSFSGGQTQYF. DNA of the CDR3: TGTGCCAGCAGTTTTAGTGGGGGGCAGACCCAGTACTTC.

This clonotype came up many times. This chain uses TRBV7-6 with TRBJ2-1; D is perhaps TRBD2 (6 bases). Trimming stripped 4 bases from V and 8 bases from J, with 15 bases between. This CDR3 comprises 14 residues. Germline CDR1 SGHVS, CDR2 FNYEAQ. CDR3 residues: CASSSDYLFDEQFF. In DNA, the CDR3 is TGTGCCAGCAGCTCGGACTATTTGTTTGATGAGCAGTTCTTC.

This clonotype was observed a few times. The rearrangement links TRBV29-1 to TRBJ2-6, with D possibly TRBD1 on 6 matching bases. V was pared by 7 bases and J by 2 bases, with 9 bases between. The CDR3 loop spans 13 amino acids. From germline, CDR1 is SQVTM and CDR2 ANQGSEA. The CDR3 DNA follows: TGCAGCGCCTCAGGGGCTGGGGCCAACGTCCTGACTTTC. Amino acid sequence: CSASGAGANVLTF.

The chain combines TRBV6-1 with TRBJ2-3, with 7 positions matching TRBD2. Germline loops: CDR1 MNHNS, CDR2 SASEGT. The CDR3 spans 17 residues. V was pared by 6 bases and J by 0 bases, with 12 bases of the junction left unmatched. CDR3 bases: TGTGCCAGCAGAATATTCTCCCTAGCGGAAAGCACAGATACGCAGTATTTT. Its translation is CASRIFSLAESTDTQYF.

The chain uses TRBV11-2 and TRBJ1-4; D is ambiguous. Trimming cost V 2 bases and J 7 bases, with 11 bases left between them. Germline V gives CDR1 SGHAT, CDR2 FQNNGV. CDR3 length equals 14 residues. The CDR3 nucleotides are TGTGCCAGCAGCTTAACGCTGGGGTTTGAAAAACTGTTTTTT. Its translation is CASSLTLGFEKLFF.

There are many counts of this clonotype. The chain uses TRBV12-3 or TRBV12-4 and TRBJ2-1; TRBD2 matches 10 bases. Germline trimming cut 7 bases from V and 7 bases from J; bases unmatched to any gene: 4. This CDR3 is 13 amino acids long. CDR3 nucleotide sequence: TGTGCCAGCATCTCTAGCGGGAGAAATGAGCAGTTCTTC. Its translation is CASISSGRNEQFF.

This clonotype has a handful of counts. V gene TRBV24-1 combines with J gene TRBJ2-3; D is perhaps TRBD1 (5 bases). CDR1 and CDR2 (germline): KGHDR, SFDVKD. This CDR3 contains 13 residues. V lost 5 bases, J lost 8 bases, and 13 bases lay in between. The DNA for the CDR3 is TGTGCCACCAGTGCTCAGGGAAGGGGTACGCAGTATTTT. Translated, it gives CATSAQGRGTQYF.

This chain connects TRBV15 to TRBJ1-4, with no clear D. Germline V gives CDR1 LNHNV, CDR2 YYDKDF (reference sequence). The CDR3 has 14 amino acids. Trimming took 2 bases from V and 8 from J, leaving 12 bases between them. CDR3 sequence (DNA): TGTGCCACCAGCAGACGCCCCGGGATGGAAAAACTGTTTTTT. It yields the protein CATSRRPGMEKLFF.

The rearrangement uses TRBV12-3 or TRBV12-4 and TRBJ1-1; D perhaps matches TRBD1 (5 bases). The V end lost 4 bases, the J end lost 0 bases, and 15 bases lay between the germline ends. The CDR3 covers 16 residues. CDR3 nucleotide sequence: TGTGCCAGCAGTTCGTGGCAGAACAGGATGAACACTGAAGCTTTCTTT. Translation: CASSSWQNRMNTEAFF.

J is TRBJ1-2 and V is TRBV12-3 or TRBV12-4, with TRBD1 as a possible D gene (6 bases). The CDR3 runs to 16 residues. V was clipped by 7 bases and J by 2 bases, with 20 bases between them. Here the CDR3 DNA reads TGTGCCAGCACCCTCCCGCGTCGGGGGCCGAACTATGGCTACACCTTC. It is translated as CASTLPRRGPNYGYTF.

This clonotype was seen repeatedly, ten times or more. The chain is built from TRBV12-3 or TRBV12-4 and TRBJ1-4; 7 positions match TRBD1. Losses at the gene ends were 3 bases for V and 5 bases for J; bases not matched to a gene: 3. CDR3 length: 14 residues. The CDR3 region has the DNA TGTGCCAGCAGTTTTGGGACAGTGAATGAAAAACTGTTTTTT. This codes for CASSFGTVNEKLFF.

CDR3 nucleotides: TGCGCCAGCAGCCGCCTAATTAGCTCCTACGAGCAGTACTTC. Protein sequence: CASSRLISSYEQYF. The chain links TRBV4-1 to TRBJ2-7; D call uncertain. With 4 bases removed from V and 0 bases from J, the gap between germline ends came to 10 bases. CDR1 is MGHRA, CDR2 YSYEKL, per germline. CDR3 size: 14 residues.

This clonotype was found a few times. The chain has TRBV2 and TRBJ2-7; TRBD2 aligns across 11 bases. The CDR3 has 15 amino acids. V lost 2 bases, J lost 0 bases, and 0 bases stayed unmatched. Per germline, CDR1 SNHLY and CDR2 FYNNEI. CDR3 DNA sequence: TGTGCCAGCAGTGAAACTAGCGGGAGCTCCTACGAGCAGTACTTC. Its protein is CASSETSGSSYEQYF.

Only a few counts were recorded for this clonotype. The CDR3 DNA is TGTGCCAGCAGCGTGACAGGAGGGGCCCACGAGCAGTACTTC. Amino acid sequence: CASSVTGGAHEQYF. The chain recombines TRBV7-8 with TRBJ2-7; D tentatively reads TRBD1 or TRBD2 (6 bases each). This CDR3 comprises 14 residues. V lost 5 bases and J lost 5, with 16 bases in between. Germline-derived CDR1 and CDR2 are SGHVS and FQNEAQ.

The chain employs TRBV7-2 and TRBJ2-3; D uncertain. Germline V lookup: CDR1 SGHTA, CDR2 FQGNSA. The CDR3 extends over 12 amino acids. V gave up 7 bases and J gave up 4 bases, with 9 bases separating them. The CDR3 bases are TGTGCCAGCACCTCTTCTTCAGATACGCAGTATTTT. It translates to CASTSSSDTQYF.

Regarding this clonotype: In this CDR3 the conserved last residue, phenylalanine or tryptophan, is missing, so a read error is likely. The chain combines TRBV9 with TRBJ2-1; 9 bases match TRBD1. Germline V gives CDR1 SGDLS, CDR2 YYNGEE. The CDR3 sequence is 15 residues long. Trimming cost V 3 bases and J 4 bases; bases outside gene matches: 5. CDR3 sequence: CASSGPGQGYNEQFL. In DNA, the CDR3 is TGTGCCAGCAGCGGCCCGGGACAGGGTTACAATGAGCAGTTCCTC.

This clonotype showed up just a few times. V gene TRBV4-1 combines with J gene TRBJ2-5; possible D gene TRBD2, 6 bases. This CDR3 is 14 amino acids long. Germline values: CDR1 MGHRA, CDR2 YSYEKL. Trimming shortened V by 0 bases and J by 8 bases, and 13 bases separated the two germline ends. The CDR3 loop is CASSQDDGGTTQYF. For the CDR3, the DNA is TGCGCCAGCAGCCAAGATGACGGAGGGACTACCCAGTACTTC.

At least ten counts were recorded for this clonotype. The rearrangement joins TRBV5-5 to TRBJ2-6; D remains ambiguous. Between the trimmed V and J ends, which lost 5 bases and 0 bases, there was a span of 6 bases. This CDR3 spans 14 amino acids. Germline lookup yields CDR1 SGHKS and CDR2 YYEKEE (reference sequence). The DNA for the CDR3 is TGTGCCAGCAGTTGGGGCTCTGGGGCCAACGTCCTGACTTTC. Its protein is CASSWGSGANVLTF.